Following are 10 T cell receptor beta chains from one sample sequenced in a study of STAT5B mutations in CD4+ large granular lymphocyte leukemia. Measured with immunoSEQ multiplex PCR; TCRdb has only the in-frame clones, and not every one. The sample has some 30,000 clones; about 78% are singletons. What was sequenced was CD4+ T cells from blood buffy coats. All receptors come from a human donor in good health.

The chain joins TRBV5-1 to TRBJ1-2; 9 positions agree with TRBD1. With V trimmed by 4 bases and J by 8 bases, 12 bases remained unmatched. The CDR3 totals 15 residues. The germline gives CDR1 SGHRS, CDR2 YFSETQ. The CDR3 sequence: CASSLPTGGAGGYTF. DNA for the CDR3: TGCGCCAGCAGCCTCCCGACAGGGGGAGCCGGCGGCTACACCTTC.

The rearrangement links TRBV7-2 to TRBJ2-5, with a weak D call TRBD1 (6 bases). The germline CDR1 and CDR2 sequences are SGHTA and FQGNSA. The CDR3 extends over 16 amino acids. V was trimmed by 1 base and J by 5 bases, leaving 17 bases between them. This CDR3 is CASSLGTAINRETQYF. CDR3 DNA: TGTGCCAGCAGCTTAGGGACAGCGATTAACAGGGAGACCCAGTACTTC.

This clone was seen a handful of times. This chain links TRBV6-1 with TRBJ1-2; TRBD1 is a possible D gene (5 bases). V was pared by 8 bases and J by 4 bases, with 8 bases between. This CDR3 comprises 11 residues. CDR1 and CDR2 from the germline V gene are MNHNS and SASEGT. The DNA for the CDR3 is TGTGCCAGCGGGGCCAGCTATGGCTACACCTTC. Its protein product is CASGASYGYTF.

The chain uses TRBV4-1 and TRBJ2-1; the D gene is possibly TRBD1 (6 bases). Germline loops: CDR1 MGHRA, CDR2 YSYEKL. The CDR3 totals 16 residues. Between the trimmed V and J ends, which lost 5 bases and 8 bases, there was a span of 22 bases. CDR3 loop: CASSSKMLTGRDEQFF. The CDR3 DNA is TGCGCCAGCAGCTCCAAGATGCTAACAGGGCGGGATGAGCAGTTCTTC.

The genes are TRBV10-3 and TRBJ1-1; D gene ambiguous. Trimming took off 2 bases at V and 1 base at J, with 5 bases between the two ends. This CDR3 comprises 13 residues. Germline V lookup: CDR1 ENHRY, CDR2 SYGVKD. Here the CDR3 reads CAISETENTEAFF. CDR3 DNA: TGTGCCATCAGTGAGACAGAGAACACTGAAGCTTTCTTT.

The chain recombines TRBV5-4 with TRBJ2-1; TRBD2 matches at 14 bases. Losses at the gene ends were 3 bases for V and 1 base for J; bases not matched to a gene: 6. The CDR3 length is 18 residues. Germline CDR1 reads SGHNT; CDR2 reads YYREEE (reference sequence). The CDR3 DNA reads as TGTGCCAGCAGCTCAGGACTAGCGGGAGGCCCGTCCTACAATGAGCAGTTCTTC. Its protein product is CASSSGLAGGPSYNEQFF.

The rearrangement joins TRBV5-1 to TRBJ2-2; 7 nucleotides match TRBD1. CDR1 is SGHRS, CDR2 YFSETQ, per germline. The CDR3 covers 15 residues. V shed 4 bases and J 1 base; nucleotides not matched to a gene: 4. The CDR3 DNA sequence: TGCGCCAGCAGCCTCGGGACAGAGAACACCGGGGAGCTGTTTTTT. Amino acid sequence: CASSLGTENTGELFF.

Of note for this clone: One junction end does not reproduce the germline sequence, and a read error may be involved. This sequence joins TRBV14 and TRBJ2-5, with D perhaps TRBD2 (6 bases). Germline V gene data show CDR1 as SGHDN and CDR2 as FVKESK. This CDR3 has 11 residues. CDR3 bases: TGTGCCAGCAGCCTCCTTATTACGGGGGACTTC. Protein product: CASSLLITGDF.

The V gene is TRBV20-1, the J gene TRBJ2-3; no clear D gene. Germline loops: CDR1 DFQATT, CDR2 SNEGSKA (reference sequence). CDR3 length: 10 amino acids. CDR3 amino acids: CSDQEDTQYF. CDR3 DNA sequence: TGCAGCGACCAGGAAGATACGCAGTATTTT.

This rearrangement joins TRBV5-1 to TRBJ2-7; D might be TRBD2 (6 bases). The germline CDR1 and CDR2 sequences are SGHRS and YFSETQ. The CDR3 extends over 14 amino acids. V was cut by 4 bases and J by 8 bases, with 19 bases left in between. The CDR3 here is CASSAGTGAYKQYF. Written as DNA, the CDR3 is TGCGCCAGCAGCGCCGGGACTGGAGCTTACAAGCAGTACTTC.